What follows are 32 T cell receptor beta chains derived from one specimen sequenced in a study of neurological immune-mediated disorders. TCRdb itself ran the 5' RACE reads through MiXCR, one entry per CDR3 protein. The profile shows roughly 28,000 distinct CDR3 sequences, roughly 12% of them singletons. Sequencing was carried out using PBMCs. The receptors derive from a man in his sixties in good health.

This clonotype was counted at least ten times. The chain uses TRBV5-1 and TRBJ2-1; 7 bases agree with TRBD2. Trimming took 5 bases from V and 6 from J; bases not matched to a gene: 11. The V gene's germline CDR1 is SGHRS and CDR2 YFSETQ. The CDR3 sequence is 15 residues long. The CDR3 coding sequence is TGCGCCAGCAGACTCGCGGGAGCTCCTGGCAATGAGCAGTTCTTC. Its translation: CASRLAGAPGNEQFF.

In its sample, this clonotype is medium-sized. The genes are TRBV20-1 and TRBJ2-5, with 7 positions matching TRBD1. CDR3 size: 14 residues. J lost 9 bases, V lost 6 bases, and 16 bases had no gene match. From germline, CDR1 is DFQATT and CDR2 SNEGSKA (reference sequence). CDR3 amino acids: CSADGTAYFEAQYF. The CDR3 DNA reads TGCAGTGCAGACGGGACAGCCTACTTCGAGGCCCAGTACTTC.

This clonotype qualifies as medium-sized. The gene calls are TRBV12-3 or TRBV12-4 and TRBJ2-2; D not resolved. The length of the CDR3 is 16 residues. Deletions cut 0 bases from V and 3 bases from J, with 11 bases between. The CDR3: CASSLAGNSDTGELFF. DNA of the CDR3: TGTGCCAGCAGTTTAGCTGGGAACTCCGACACCGGGGAGCTGTTTTTT.

This clonotype was counted at least ten times. V is TRBV3-1 and J is TRBJ2-3; D not certain. The CDR3 length is 12 residues. V dropped 1 base and J dropped 5 bases, with 4 bases sitting between them. The germline gives CDR1 LGHDT, CDR2 YNNKEL (reference sequence). CDR3 residues: CASSQAGDTQYF. CDR3 in DNA: TGTGCCAGCAGCCAAGCGGGAGATACGCAGTATTTT.

This clonotype was observed many times. The chain joins TRBV7-9 to TRBJ1-4; D is unresolved. Trimming shortened V by 5 bases and J by 4 bases, and 17 bases separated the two germline ends. This CDR3 is built from 16 residues. Germline CDR1 and CDR2: SEHNR and FQNEAQ (reference sequence). This CDR3 is CASSGRPSGSNEKLFF. In nucleotides, the CDR3 is TGTGCCAGCAGCGGGCGACCTTCCGGGAGTAATGAAAAACTGTTTTTT.

This clonotype has more than one count but fewer than ten. A junction end diverges from the germline sequence, so it may reflect a read error. The chain is built from TRBV6-4 and TRBJ2-1; TRBD1 might be the D (6 bases). Germline assignment: CDR1 MRHNA and CDR2 SNTAGT. The CDR3 totals 15 residues. The CDR3 DNA follows: TGTGCCAGCAGCCCCGGACAGTGTCCCTTCAATGAACAGTTCTTC. Amino acids: CASSPGQCPFNEQFF.

At least ten counts were recorded for this clonotype. J is TRBJ2-3 and V is TRBV7-3; maybe TRBD2 (5 bases). Germline CDR1 and CDR2: SGHTA and FQGTGA. CDR3 length: 15 residues. V gave up 0 bases and J gave up 4 bases, with 11 bases separating them. The CDR3, as DNA: TGTGCCAGCAGCTTAACTAGCGTACCCCCAGATACGCAGTATTTT. Amino acids: CASSLTSVPPDTQYF.

This clonotype was detected many times. The genes are TRBV6-1 and TRBJ2-2; either TRBD1 or TRBD2 may supply D (6 bases each). This CDR3 contains 16 residues. CDR1 and CDR2 from the germline V gene are MNHNS and SASEGT. With 7 bases removed from V and 2 bases from J, the gap between germline ends came to 17 bases. Here the CDR3 DNA reads TGTGCCAGCATCAAAGGGGGGCTGGTAAACACCGGGGAGCTGTTTTTT. Amino acid sequence: CASIKGGLVNTGELFF.

The gene calls are TRBV7-8 and TRBJ2-1; D is unclear. Germline values: CDR1 SGHVS, CDR2 FQNEAQ. This CDR3 has 15 residues. Trimming stripped 5 bases from V and 6 bases from J, with 17 bases between. The CDR3 coding sequence is TGTGCCAGCAGCAAACAAGATGCTGTAGTCAATGAGCAGTTCTTC. Encoded protein: CASSKQDAVVNEQFF.

Ten or more counts support this clonotype. The chain recombines TRBV5-1 with TRBJ2-1; D is perhaps TRBD2 (6 bases). The CDR3 contains 17 residues. Per germline, CDR1 SGHRS and CDR2 YFSETQ. The ends were cut back, 4 bases at V and 9 bases at J, with 26 bases in the middle. This CDR3 is CASSPGVRAGSFGEQFF. CDR3 coding DNA: TGCGCCAGCAGCCCGGGGGTACGGGCGGGATCATTCGGTGAGCAGTTCTTC.

Only a few counts were recorded for this clonotype. The chain has TRBV6-5 and TRBJ2-7; the match to TRBD1 covers 9 bases. Trimming took 4 bases from V and 4 from J; bases not matched to a gene: 11. Germline lookup yields CDR1 MNHEY and CDR2 SVGAGI. The CDR3 contains 16 residues. CDR3 loop: CASSSLTGTGHYEQYF. CDR3 nucleotides: TGTGCCAGCAGTTCCCTCACCGGGACAGGGCATTACGAGCAGTACTTC.

Ten or more counts support this clonotype. CDR3 loop: CASTSRGLLDEQYF. Written as DNA, the CDR3 is TGTGCCAGCACCTCAAGAGGGCTCCTGGACGAGCAGTACTTC. This chain uses TRBV6-6 with TRBJ2-7; D may be TRBD2 (5 bases). The CDR3 is 14 residues long. Germline V gene lookup returns CDR1 MNHNY and CDR2 SVGAGI (reference sequence). Trimming left V 7 bases short and J 5 bases short, with 18 bases between.

This clonotype was observed many times. The chain is built from TRBV7-2 and TRBJ1-5; D unclear. The CDR3 consists of 15 residues. Germline loops: CDR1 SGHTA, CDR2 FQGNSA. V was shortened by 3 bases and J by 0 bases, with 9 bases between the two germline ends. The CDR3 region is CASSFGRGSNQPQHF. Written as DNA, the CDR3 is TGTGCCAGCAGCTTCGGACGGGGTAGCAATCAGCCCCAGCATTTT.

This clonotype was counted ten times or more. This chain uses TRBV5-1 with TRBJ1-1; 8 bases match TRBD1. This CDR3 contains 14 residues. Germline CDR1 SGHRS, CDR2 YFSETQ. The ends lost 4 bases at V and 1 base at J; junction bases unmatched: 3. The CDR3 DNA sequence: TGCGCCAGCAGCCGTGGGACAGGGAACACTGAAGCTTTCTTT. Its protein is CASSRGTGNTEAFF.

By its share, this clonotype is medium-sized (0.01 to 0.1%). The chain joins TRBV5-1 to TRBJ1-2; unclear D gene. This CDR3 region has 15 residues. Trimming pared 4 bases from V and 6 bases from J, leaving 19 bases between. The V gene's germline CDR1 is SGHRS and CDR2 YFSETQ. CDR3 nucleotides: TGCGCCAGCAGCGATCATATCCGGGTCGTCGATGGCTACACCTTC. Its protein is CASSDHIRVVDGYTF.

This clonotype has ten or more counts. This chain joins TRBV12-3 or TRBV12-4 and TRBJ1-6; 10 bases are shared with TRBD1. The CDR3 sequence is 13 residues long. The ends lost 6 bases at V and 9 bases at J; junction bases unmatched: 2. The CDR3 nucleotides are TGTGCCAGCAGGGGGACAGGGGCTTCACCCCTCCACTTT. Translated: CASRGTGASPLHF.

This clonotype was seen repeatedly, ten times or more. The chain joins TRBV9 to TRBJ2-7; D call uncertain. The length of the CDR3 is 13 residues. Trimming left V 0 bases short and J 7 bases short, with 11 bases between. Germline V gene data show CDR1 as SGDLS and CDR2 as YYNGEE. CDR3: CASSVADAREQYF. DNA of the CDR3: TGTGCCAGCAGCGTAGCTGATGCGAGGGAGCAGTACTTC.

In its sample, this clonotype ranks as medium-sized (0.01 to 0.1%). This sequence joins TRBV24-1 and TRBJ2-2; tentatively, D is TRBD1 or TRBD2 (5 bases each). The germline CDR1 and CDR2 sequences are KGHDR and SFDVKD. Trimming stripped 4 bases from V and 6 bases from J, with 14 bases between. This CDR3 has 15 residues. As DNA, the CDR3 is TGTGCCACCAGTGACGGCGGCAGGGAGTCCGGGGAGCTGTTTTTT. Translated: CATSDGGRESGELFF.

This clonotype was counted at least ten times. This rearrangement joins TRBV20-1 to TRBJ2-1; no reliable D call. The CDR3 consists of 13 residues. Trimming left V 3 bases short and J 3 bases short, with 9 bases between. The germline CDR1 and CDR2 sequences are DFQATT and SNEGSKA (reference sequence). DNA for the CDR3: TGCAGTGCTAGCAACTCTTACTACAATGAGCAGTTCTTC. Residues: CSASNSYYNEQFF.

This clonotype was recorded many times. The rearrangement links TRBV6-5 to TRBJ1-2; 8 nucleotides match TRBD1. There are 13 residues in the CDR3. V lost 7 bases, J lost 5 bases, and 6 bases stayed unmatched. Germline V lookup: CDR1 MNHEY, CDR2 SVGAGI. CDR3: CASTRDRWYGYTF. CDR3 in DNA: TGTGCCAGCACCCGGGACAGGTGGTATGGCTACACCTTC.

V and J are TRBV6-5 and TRBJ2-2; TRBD1 aligns across 9 bases. The CDR3 extends over 15 amino acids. Germline lookup yields CDR1 MNHEY and CDR2 SVGAGI. V shed 9 bases, J shed 7 bases, and the junction held 12 bases outside the gene matches. For the CDR3, the DNA is TGTGCCAGTTCTTCCGGGACAGGGTTAGTCGGGGAGCTGTTTTTT. Its protein product is CASSSGTGLVGELFF.

This clonotype appeared many times. The V call is TRBV5-1, the J call TRBJ2-2; 7 bases are a match to TRBD1. Germline CDR1 SGHRS, CDR2 YFSETQ. V lost 0 bases and J lost 0; bases outside the gene matches: 2. The CDR3 is 16 amino acids. The CDR3 loop is CASSLAGTANTGELFF. The CDR3 nucleotides read TGCGCCAGCAGCTTGGCCGGGACAGCGAACACCGGGGAGCTGTTTTTT.

This clonotype was seen at least ten times. The V gene is TRBV24-1, the J gene TRBJ1-1; the match to TRBD1 covers 8 bases. CDR1 is KGHDR, CDR2 SFDVKD, per germline. V gave up 5 bases and J gave up 6 bases; unmatched junction bases: 4. The CDR3 has 13 residues. The CDR3 bases are TGTGCCACCAGTGTTGCAGGGGGCTCTGAAGCTTTCTTT. Its protein is CATSVAGGSEAFF.

The chain recombines TRBV11-3 with TRBJ2-7; 7 bases align to TRBD2. V dropped 5 bases and J dropped 7; count of bases not matched to a gene: 11. This CDR3 is built from 14 residues. Germline V CDR1 and CDR2: SGHNT, YENEEA. The CDR3 reads CASSPGLPAREQYF. The CDR3 region has the DNA TGTGCCAGCAGCCCGGGACTACCTGCTCGGGAGCAGTACTTC.

This clonotype appeared many times. V and J are TRBV5-1 and TRBJ2-1; D may be TRBD2 (5 bases). Germline assignment: CDR1 SGHRS and CDR2 YFSETQ. The V end lost 0 bases, the J end lost 8 bases, and 15 bases lay between the germline ends. This CDR3 has 15 residues. CDR3 in DNA: TGCGCCAGCAGCTTGGAAGGCCTAGCTCCGGATGAGCAGTTCTTC. Its protein product is CASSLEGLAPDEQFF.

In this sample, this clonotype turned up many times. This chain links TRBV27 with TRBJ2-7; 9 bases are a match to TRBD2. V was clipped by 6 bases and J by 1 base; unmatched bases: 7. Germline CDR1 reads MNHEY; CDR2 reads SMNVEV (reference sequence). CDR3 length equals 15 residues. CDR3 nucleotide sequence: TGTGCCAGCAGGAAGAGCGGGGGGCCGTCCTACGAGCAGTACTTC. Residues: CASRKSGGPSYEQYF.

This clonotype came up many times. The V call is TRBV7-8, the J call TRBJ2-3, with D possibly matching TRBD1 (5 bases). CDR3 length: 14 amino acids. CDR1 SGHVS and CDR2 FQNEAQ come from the germline V gene. V was cut by 4 bases and J by 2 bases, with 10 bases left in between. CDR3 nucleotide sequence: TGTGCCAGCAGCTCCGACAGCCACACAGATACGCAGTATTTT. Translated, it gives CASSSDSHTDTQYF. Using reference TRBV7-8 and TRBJ2-3 for the parts outside the CDR3, the full variable domain is GAGVSQSPRYKVAKRGQDVALRCDPISGHVSLFWYQQALGQGPEFLTYFQNEAQLDKSGLPSDRFFAERPEGSVSTLKIQRTQQEDSAVYLCASSSDSHTDTQYFGPGTRLTVL.

In this sample, this clonotype turned up a few times. The chain links TRBV10-3 to TRBJ1-3, with D unresolved. This CDR3 is 14 amino acids long. Germline V gives CDR1 ENHRY, CDR2 SYGVKD. V was shortened by 2 bases and J by 4 bases, with 9 bases between the two germline ends. DNA of the CDR3: TGTGCCATCAGTGAGAGCGACGTCGGAAACACCATATATTTT. This translates into CAISESDVGNTIYF.

In this sample, this clonotype turned up many times. The chain employs TRBV6-6 and TRBJ2-5, with 14 bases fitting TRBD2. V lost 3 bases to trimming and J lost 2 bases; unmatched junction nucleotides: 11. CDR3 length: 19 residues. Per germline, CDR1 MNHNY and CDR2 SVGAGI (reference sequence). CDR3 in amino acids: CASSYVGTSGRGKQETQYF. Written as DNA, the CDR3 is TGTGCCAGCAGTTATGTCGGGACTAGCGGGAGAGGGAAGCAAGAGACCCAGTACTTC.

This clonotype was counted at least ten times. The chain employs TRBV28 and TRBJ2-3; unclear D gene. CDR3 length: 13 amino acids. The V end was cut by 8 bases, the J end by 2 bases, with 11 bases between. CDR1 is MDHEN and CDR2 is SYDVKM in the germline V gene. The CDR3 bases are TGTGCCAGCCTCCTCCCGAACACAGATACGCAGTATTTT. Translating it yields CASLLPNTDTQYF.

This clonotype was seen many times. V gene TRBV15 combines with J gene TRBJ2-7; TRBD1 agrees at 9 bases. The CDR3 runs to 14 residues. Per germline, CDR1 LNHNV and CDR2 YYDKDF (reference sequence). With V trimmed by 4 bases and J by 6 bases, 7 bases remained unmatched. CDR3 in DNA: TGTGCCACCAGCATCAAACAGGGGGCTCTCGAGCAGTACTTC. Translation gives CATSIKQGALEQYF.

This clonotype was counted ten times or more. CDR3 residues: CASNEKGSGGPGTNEKLFF. In DNA form, the CDR3 reads TGTGCCAGCAACGAAAAGGGGTCAGGGGGCCCGGGCACTAATGAAAAACTGTTTTTT. J is TRBJ1-4 and V is TRBV7-6; TRBD1 aligns across 8 bases. After removal of 7 bases from V and 2 bases from J, the junction contained 18 bases not matched to a gene. Germline V lookup: CDR1 SGHVS, CDR2 FNYEAQ. CDR3 size: 19 residues.